The clone carrying this TCR beta chain appeared a single time. Its antigen is unidentified. The J segment lost 7 bases and the V segment lost 5 bases, leaving 6 bases of the junction unmatched. The germline CDR1 and CDR2 sequences are LNHDA and SQIVND (reference sequence). This CDR3 region has 14 residues. Expressed TCRB transcripts were sequenced because the isolated RNA had all been reverse transcribed beforehand. Produced via immunoSEQ multiplex PCR; TCRdb's table is partial and in-frame only. In the table there are 130,000 to 150,000 clones, under 60% of which are singletons. This specimen comes from a study of beta chain features in type 1 diabetes. General observations from the study: The study found moderately but significantly shorter TCRB CDR3s in all four CD4+ subsets of Type 1 diabetes patients. VDJ junctions in type 1 diabetes patients carried more deletions and fewer insertions.

Sequenced sample: Tregs from blood. This TCR was sampled from a young man in good health. The genes are TRBV19 and TRBJ2-7; 12 bases match TRBD1. The CDR3 is CASSWDRGRKEQYF. DNA of the CDR3: TGTGCCAGTAGTTGGGACAGGGGGCGGAAAGAGCAGTACTTC.